This entry is about one TCR beta chain. This CDR3 has 14 amino acids. CDR1 is MNHNS and CDR2 is SASEGT in the germline V gene. V was clipped by 5 bases and J by 4 bases; unmatched bases: 4. TCRdb's copy holds only in-frame clones and misses some; the assay was immunoSEQ multiplex PCR. Here the sample spans about 63,000 clones, more than 75% being singletons. The sample is drawn from a study of technical replicates of blood from a handful of donors. The material sequenced was PBMCs. The sequence came from a human donor in good health. Some clones in this sample may be carry-over from other donors' samples. The chain combines TRBV6-1 with TRBJ1-3; 8 nucleotides match TRBD1. The CDR3 here is CASSPQGVGNTIYF. CDR3 nucleotides: TGTGCCAGCAGTCCACAGGGGGTCGGAAACACCATATATTTT.